This T cell receptor (beta chain) was identified in a study of cytomegalovirus exposure and HLA in healthy donors. Regarding the study as a whole: The tendency of first-cohort TCR clusters to co-occur in the 130 or so validation repertoires was identified by a subsequent analysis. The study found most TCR sequences rare, yet found some public TCRs in many donors. Testing in vitro showed a few CMV-associated chains specific for CMV antigens.

Regarding this clone: What it recognizes is unknown.

The donors were part of the validation cohort, which consisted of over a hundred subjects and was separate from the first cohort of under 750 subjects. The germline V gene encodes CDR1 WNHNN and CDR2 SYGVQD (reference sequence). This CDR3 is built from 16 residues. J lost 5 bases, V lost 2 bases, and 7 bases had no gene match. The method was immunoSEQ multiplex PCR; TCRdb's version includes in-frame clones alone and lacks a portion of them. Among some 250,000 clones listed, roughly 86% were seen once. This receptor was taken from a woman in her 30s in good health and CMV-seropositive. This chain uses TRBV10-1 with TRBJ2-1, with 9 bases that match TRBD1. The sample was PBMCs. The CDR3 reads CASSEKGQGKNNEQFF. The CDR3 DNA sequence: TGCGCCAGCAGTGAGAAGGGACAGGGAAAAAACAATGAGCAGTTCTTC.